What follows are 21 T cell receptor beta chains derived from one specimen sequenced in a study of T cell responses to AZD1222 COVID-19 vaccine. Assay used: immunoSEQ multiplex PCR; TCRdb lists only in-frame clones, some missing. The table shows 100,000 to 120,000 clones, with approximately 88% occurring only once. The specimen comprised peripheral blood, sampled on day 0 of AZD1222 vaccination. All receptors come from an adult in good health.

In this sample, this clone turned up once. The chain joins TRBV11-3 to TRBJ2-3; TRBD2 aligns across 9 bases. CDR1 and CDR2 (germline): SGHNT, YENEEA. The CDR3 has 16 amino acids. Losses at the gene ends were 1 base for V and 5 bases for J; bases not matched to a gene: 7. CDR3 region: CASSLVSGGIVDTQYF. The CDR3 DNA sequence: TGTGCCAGCAGCTTAGTCAGCGGGGGGATCGTAGATACGCAGTATTTT.

The rearrangement uses TRBV2 and TRBJ1-1; no clear D gene. V lost 0 bases and J 3 bases, leaving 2 bases between the germline ends. This CDR3 is 12 amino acids long. Germline V gives CDR1 SNHLY, CDR2 FYNNEI. Here the CDR3 reads CASSEADTEAFF. The DNA of the CDR3 is TGTGCCAGCAGTGAAGCGGACACTGAAGCTTTCTTT.

The chain carries TRBV6-1 and TRBJ2-7, with 7 positions matching TRBD1. This CDR3 has 15 amino acids. V trimming: 1 base; J trimming: 2 bases; junction bases outside the gene matches: 5. Looked up from germline, CDR1 is MNHNS and CDR2 is SASEGT. DNA for the CDR3: TGTGCCAGCAGTGAAGTACAGGGGCTACCCTACGAGCAGTACTTC. Its translation is CASSEVQGLPYEQYF.

The chain joins TRBV2 to TRBJ1-2, with D uncertain. The CDR3 has 15 amino acids. The ends were cut back, 4 bases at V and 7 bases at J, with 19 bases in the middle. Germline values: CDR1 SNHLY, CDR2 FYNNEI. The CDR3 region has the DNA TGTGCCAGCAGTGTTCTTACGGTGAGGATGGTTGGCTACACCTTC. Translated: CASSVLTVRMVGYTF.

The chain is built from TRBV27 and TRBJ2-3, with 7 bases aligning to TRBD2. V was pared by 7 bases and J by 0 bases, with 13 bases of the junction left unmatched. Germline CDR1 and CDR2: MNHEY and SMNVEV (reference sequence). There are 17 residues in the CDR3. For the CDR3, the DNA is TGTGCCAGCAACCCCGACTGGGCGGGAGAGAGCACAGATACGCAGTATTTT. Translated, it gives CASNPDWAGESTDTQYF.

In this sample, this clone turned up once. This chain joins TRBV7-9 and TRBJ2-3; 7 bases agree with TRBD2. The V and J ends lost 5 bases and 6 bases, in that order; junction bases with no gene match: 8. Germline CDR1 reads SEHNR; CDR2 reads FQNEAQ (reference sequence). The CDR3 sequence is 14 residues long. CDR3 sequence reads: CASSQTTSLDTQYF. In DNA, the CDR3 is TGTGCCAGCAGCCAAACGACTAGCCTGGATACGCAGTATTTT.

This sequence joins TRBV7-2 and TRBJ1-4; D remains unclear. Germline V gene data show CDR1 as SGHTA and CDR2 as FQGNSA. The CDR3 extends over 15 amino acids. Between the trimmed V and J ends, which lost 5 bases and 7 bases, there was a span of 17 bases. CDR3 region: CASSPSVKGFEKLFF. For the CDR3, the DNA is TGTGCCAGCAGCCCCAGTGTAAAGGGCTTTGAAAAACTGTTTTTT.

This clone has a single count. Here the CDR3 reads CASSYGARRTDTQYF. CDR3 nucleotides: TGTGCCAGCAGTTATGGAGCGAGGAGGACAGATACGCAGTATTTT. The chain uses TRBV6-5 and TRBJ2-3; TRBD2 is a possible D gene (5 bases). Deletions cut 3 bases from V and 3 bases from J, with 13 bases between. The germline gives CDR1 MNHEY, CDR2 SVGAGI. The CDR3 covers 15 residues.

The rearrangement joins TRBV29-1 to TRBJ1-2; 12 bases fit TRBD1. With V trimmed by 0 bases and J by 5 bases, 7 bases remained unmatched. The CDR3 has 16 amino acids. Germline loops: CDR1 SQVTM, CDR2 ANQGSEA. CDR3 sequence reads: CSVEDPQGQGAYGYTF. DNA of the CDR3: TGCAGCGTTGAAGATCCCCAGGGACAGGGGGCTTATGGCTACACCTTC.

The chain links TRBV15 to TRBJ1-1; 7 bases match TRBD1. Trimming removed 5 bases from V and 4 bases from J; junction bases left unmatched: 10. The CDR3 loop spans 15 amino acids. Germline V CDR1 and CDR2: LNHNV, YYDKDF (reference sequence). CDR3 residues: CATSVNRGSGTEAFF. CDR3 in DNA: TGTGCCACCAGCGTAAACAGGGGTTCAGGCACTGAAGCTTTCTTT.

The count of this clone is one. The V call is TRBV5-1, the J call TRBJ2-3, with D possibly being TRBD1 (5 bases). CDR3 length: 15 residues. Looked up from germline, CDR1 is SGHRS and CDR2 is YFSETQ. Trimming left V 0 bases short and J 1 base short, with 9 bases between. The CDR3 DNA follows: TGCGCCAGCAGCTTGGTGGGGCTGGGCACAGATACGCAGTATTTT. It translates to CASSLVGLGTDTQYF.

The CDR3 here is CASSPAERGGKQFF. Written as DNA, the CDR3 is TGTGCCAGCTCCCCTGCCGAGCGGGGGGGGAAGCAGTTCTTC. This chain uses TRBV3-1 (or the pseudogene TRBV3-2) with TRBJ2-1; TRBD2 matches 10 bases. The CDR3 consists of 14 residues. Germline CDR1 is LGHDT and CDR2 is YNNKEL (reference sequence). V trimming: 8 bases; J trimming: 11 bases; junction bases outside the gene matches: 12.

The chain carries TRBV7-6 and TRBJ1-2; D unclear. The length of the CDR3 is 13 residues. CDR1 and CDR2 (germline): SGHVS, FNYEAQ. The germline V and J ends were trimmed by 1 base and 4 bases, with 7 bases remaining between them. DNA of the CDR3: TGTGCCAGCAGCTTAGACGTGTCCTATGGCTACACCTTC. Protein sequence: CASSLDVSYGYTF.

The chain employs TRBV29-1 and TRBJ1-1; D call uncertain. CDR1 is SQVTM, CDR2 ANQGSEA, per germline. This CDR3 is built from 14 residues. V shed 5 bases and J shed 5 bases, with 18 bases lying between them. The DNA of the CDR3 is TGCAGCGTTACCCTCCAGTCGGGCCAGACTGAAGCTTTCTTT. It yields the protein CSVTLQSGQTEAFF.

This chain links TRBV19 with TRBJ1-4, with D uncertain. The CDR3 sequence is 14 residues long. Trimming took off 0 bases at V and 4 bases at J, with 6 bases between the two ends. Germline loops: CDR1 LNHDA, CDR2 SQIVND (reference sequence). The CDR3 loop is CASSIEGYNEKLFF. The CDR3 region has the DNA TGTGCCAGTAGTATAGAAGGGTATAATGAAAAACTGTTTTTT.

The chain has TRBV29-1 and TRBJ1-2; the match to TRBD1 covers 7 bases. The length of the CDR3 is 12 residues. Germline lookup yields CDR1 SQVTM and CDR2 ANQGSEA. Trimming removed 5 bases from V and 3 bases from J; junction bases left unmatched: 3. In DNA form, the CDR3 reads TGCAGCGTTTCTACAGGGGACTATGGCTACACCTTC. This sequence encodes CSVSTGDYGYTF.

A single count supports this clone. This chain uses TRBV7-2 with TRBJ2-7, with 15 bases matching TRBD2. Germline V gives CDR1 SGHTA, CDR2 FQGNSA. V shed 4 bases and J 4 bases; nucleotides not matched to a gene: 8. The CDR3 runs 17 residues. The CDR3 sequence: CASSSRGTSGRIYEQYF. The DNA for the CDR3 is TGTGCCAGCAGCTCTAGAGGGACTAGCGGGAGGATTTACGAGCAGTACTTC.

The chain uses TRBV10-1 and TRBJ2-1; 11 bases align to TRBD1. Germline CDR1 reads WNHNN; CDR2 reads SYGVQD (reference sequence). Trimming at V came to 2 bases and at J to 6 bases, leaving 9 bases not matched to a gene. CDR3 length equals 17 residues. Here the CDR3 DNA reads TGCGCCAGCAGTGAGACCGTCCCCGGGACAGGGGGCAATGAGCAGTTCTTC. This translates into CASSETVPGTGGNEQFF.

V gene TRBV7-9 combines with J gene TRBJ2-7, with TRBD1 matching over 7 bases. Per the germline V gene, CDR1 is SEHNR and CDR2 is FQNEAQ (reference sequence). CDR3 length equals 15 residues. Unmatched junction bases numbered 8, after V lost 4 bases and J lost 2 bases. The CDR3 region has the DNA TGTGCCAGCAGCTCCCCCCCTACAGGGGCCTACGAGCAGTACTTC. Amino acid sequence: CASSSPPTGAYEQYF.

DNA of the CDR3: TGTGCCAGCTCACACGGGACCCCAAGCTCCTACGAGCAGTACTTC. This encodes CASSHGTPSSYEQYF. The chain employs TRBV18 and TRBJ2-7; either TRBD1 or TRBD2 may supply D (5 bases each). Trimming stripped 4 bases from V and 0 bases from J, with 13 bases between. CDR3 length: 15 amino acids. Germline CDR1 reads KGHSH; CDR2 reads LQKENI.

The chain couples TRBV5-8 to TRBJ2-3; D is tentatively TRBD1 or TRBD2 (5 bases each). Trimming took 4 bases from V and 10 from J, leaving 16 bases between them. This CDR3 region has 13 residues. CDR1 and CDR2 (germline): SGHTS, YDEGEE. As DNA, the CDR3 is TGTGCCAGCAGCCGAACGTCGTTGGGGGCGCAGTATTTT. It translates to CASSRTSLGAQYF.